The source of this T cell receptor beta chain is a study of beta chain features in type 1 diabetes. Background on the study: Analysis included 107,917,701 sorted cells drawn from all samples.

A few counts support this clone. Its antigen is currently unknown. Investigators reverse transcribed all isolated RNA, so they sequenced expressed TCRB transcripts. Some clones are missing from TCRdb's copy, which holds only in-frame ones; the method was immunoSEQ multiplex PCR. The data hold 300,000 to 450,000 clones, with roughly a tenth observed a single time. Study-wide findings and caveats: Diminished insertions and augmented deletions at VDJ junctions characterized type 1 diabetes patients. PCR might favor shorter templates, but any such skew would affect patients and controls equally. Among all four CD4+ subsets, Type 1 diabetes patients had TCRB CDR3s that were moderately but significantly shorter. Across patients, naive, central memory and Treg TCRB repertoires exhibited apparently greater similarity than was observed across healthy donors.

The CDR3 spans 14 residues. Trimming removed 0 bases at V and 4 bases at J, with 9 bases between. Looked up from germline, CDR1 is SGHAT and CDR2 is FQDESV (reference sequence). The chain uses TRBV11-1 and TRBJ2-5; D is ambiguous. The receptor was derived from a man aged 25-45 years with type 1 diabetes. The sample taken for sequencing was central memory CD4+ T cells from blood. Here the CDR3 reads CASSLAPRAETQYF. CDR3 sequence (DNA): TGTGCCAGCAGCTTAGCGCCCAGAGCAGAGACCCAGTACTTC.